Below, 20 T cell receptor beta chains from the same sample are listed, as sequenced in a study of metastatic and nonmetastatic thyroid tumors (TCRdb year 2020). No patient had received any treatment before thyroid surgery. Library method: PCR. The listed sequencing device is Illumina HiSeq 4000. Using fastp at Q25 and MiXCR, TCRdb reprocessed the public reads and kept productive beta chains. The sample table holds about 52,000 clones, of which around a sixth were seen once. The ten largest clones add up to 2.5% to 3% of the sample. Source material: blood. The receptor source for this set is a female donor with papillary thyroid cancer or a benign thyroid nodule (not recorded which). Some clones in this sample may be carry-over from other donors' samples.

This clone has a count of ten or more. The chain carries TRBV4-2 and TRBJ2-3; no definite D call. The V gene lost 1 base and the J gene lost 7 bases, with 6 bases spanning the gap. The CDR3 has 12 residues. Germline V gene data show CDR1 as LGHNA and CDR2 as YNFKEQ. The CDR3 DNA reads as TGTGCCAGCAGCCAAGTGGACCATACGCAGTATTTT. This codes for CASSQVDHTQYF.

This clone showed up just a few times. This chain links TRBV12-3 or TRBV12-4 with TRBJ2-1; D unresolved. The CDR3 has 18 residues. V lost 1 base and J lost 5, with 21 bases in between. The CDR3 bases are TGTGCCAGCAGTTTAGGCGGCTCGGCGGTAGCAATCCACAATGAGCAGTTCTTC. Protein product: CASSLGGSAVAIHNEQFF.

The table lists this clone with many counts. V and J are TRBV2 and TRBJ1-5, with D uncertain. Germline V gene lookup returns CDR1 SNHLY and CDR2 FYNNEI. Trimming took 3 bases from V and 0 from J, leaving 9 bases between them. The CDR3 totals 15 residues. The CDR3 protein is CASSDSTISNQPQHF. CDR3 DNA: TGTGCCAGCAGTGATAGTACTATTAGCAATCAGCCCCAGCATTTT.

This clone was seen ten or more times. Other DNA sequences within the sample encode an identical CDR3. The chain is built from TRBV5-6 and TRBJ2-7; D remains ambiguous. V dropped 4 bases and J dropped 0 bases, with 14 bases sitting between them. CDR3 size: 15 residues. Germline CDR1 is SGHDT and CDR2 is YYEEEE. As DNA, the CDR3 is TGTGCCAGCAGCCCGCCCTTGGCAGTCTCCTACGAGCAGTACTTC. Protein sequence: CASSPPLAVSYEQYF.

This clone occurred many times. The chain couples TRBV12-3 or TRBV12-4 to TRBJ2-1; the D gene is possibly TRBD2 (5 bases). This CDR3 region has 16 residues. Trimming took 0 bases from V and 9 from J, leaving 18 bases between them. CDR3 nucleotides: TGTGCCAGCAGTTTAGCGAGGACGCGCCGGGGTGGTGAGCAGTTCTTC. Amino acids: CASSLARTRRGGEQFF.

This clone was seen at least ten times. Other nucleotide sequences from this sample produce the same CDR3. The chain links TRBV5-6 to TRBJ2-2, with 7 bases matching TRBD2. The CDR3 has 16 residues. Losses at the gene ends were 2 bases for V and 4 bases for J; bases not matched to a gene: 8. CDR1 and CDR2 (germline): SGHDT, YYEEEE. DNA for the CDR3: TGTGCCAGCAGCTTCGGGGCGGGAGTCGGCACCGGGGAGCTGTTTTTT. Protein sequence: CASSFGAGVGTGELFF.

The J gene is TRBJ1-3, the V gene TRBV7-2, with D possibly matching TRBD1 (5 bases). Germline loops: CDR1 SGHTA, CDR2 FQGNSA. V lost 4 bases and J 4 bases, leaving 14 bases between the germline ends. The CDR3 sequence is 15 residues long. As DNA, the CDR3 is TGTGCCAGCAGCTCCAGGGTTGTAACCGGAAACACCATATATTTT. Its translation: CASSSRVVTGNTIYF. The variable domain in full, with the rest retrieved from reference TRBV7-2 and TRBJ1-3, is GAGVSQSPSNKVTEKGKDVELRCDPISGHTALYWYRQSLGQGLEFLIYFQGNSAPDKSGLPSDRFSAERTGGSVSTLTIQRTQQEDSAVYLCASSSRVVTGNTIYFGEGSWLTVV.

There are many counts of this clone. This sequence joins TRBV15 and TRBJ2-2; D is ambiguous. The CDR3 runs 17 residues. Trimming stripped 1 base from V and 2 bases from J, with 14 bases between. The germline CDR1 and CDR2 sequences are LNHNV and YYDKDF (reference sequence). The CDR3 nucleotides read TGTGCCACCAGCAGAGGTTTAGGCAGAATAAACACCGGGGAGCTGTTTTTT. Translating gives CATSRGLGRINTGELFF.

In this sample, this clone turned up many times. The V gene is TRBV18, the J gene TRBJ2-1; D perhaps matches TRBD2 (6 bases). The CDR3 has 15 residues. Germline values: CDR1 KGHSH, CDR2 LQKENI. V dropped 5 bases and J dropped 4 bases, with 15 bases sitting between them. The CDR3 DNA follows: TGTGCCAGCTCATCGTTAAGGGGAGGATACAATGAGCAGTTCTTC. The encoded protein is CASSSLRGGYNEQFF.

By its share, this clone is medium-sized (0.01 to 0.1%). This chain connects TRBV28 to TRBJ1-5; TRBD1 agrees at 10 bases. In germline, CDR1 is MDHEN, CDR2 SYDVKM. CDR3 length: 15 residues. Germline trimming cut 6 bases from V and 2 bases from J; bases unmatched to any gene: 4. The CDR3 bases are TGTGCCAGCAGAGACAGGGGGCGAGGCAATCAGCCCCAGCATTTT. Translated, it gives CASRDRGRGNQPQHF.

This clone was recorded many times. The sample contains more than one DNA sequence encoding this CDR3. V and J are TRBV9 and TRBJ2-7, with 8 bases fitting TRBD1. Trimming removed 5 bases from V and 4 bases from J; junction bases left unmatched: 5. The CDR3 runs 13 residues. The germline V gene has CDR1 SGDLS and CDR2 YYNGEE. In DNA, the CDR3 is TGTGCCAGCAGTGGTCAGGGGGCGTACGAGCAGTACTTC. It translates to CASSGQGAYEQYF.

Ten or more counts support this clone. The CDR3 DNA is TGCAGTGCTAGAGATTACAGGGGTAGTACTGAAGCTTTCTTT. Translating it yields CSARDYRGSTEAFF. This chain connects TRBV20-1 to TRBJ1-1; 7 bases agree with TRBD1. V trimming: 0 bases; J trimming: 5 bases; junction bases outside the gene matches: 6. The CDR3 runs 14 residues. Germline CDR1 reads DFQATT; CDR2 reads SNEGSKA (reference sequence).

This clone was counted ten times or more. The CDR3 bases are TGTGCCAGCAGCTTCGAGGGCAGTTCCTACGAGCAGTACTTC. This encodes CASSFEGSSYEQYF. The chain links TRBV5-5 to TRBJ2-7; D is possibly TRBD2 (5 bases). Germline V gives CDR1 SGHKS, CDR2 YYEKEE (reference sequence). The CDR3 extends over 14 amino acids. Trimming stripped 2 bases from V and 1 base from J, with 10 bases between.

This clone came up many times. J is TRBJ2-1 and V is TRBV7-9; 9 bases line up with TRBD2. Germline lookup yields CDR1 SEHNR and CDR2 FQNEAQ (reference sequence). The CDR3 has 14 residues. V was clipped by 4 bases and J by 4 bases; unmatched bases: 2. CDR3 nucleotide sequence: TGTGCCAGCAGCTCGGGACTAGCTTACAATGAGCAGTTCTTC. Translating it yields CASSSGLAYNEQFF.

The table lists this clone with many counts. The CDR3 sequence is CASSRGGGIYYEQYF. CDR3 DNA: TGTGCCAGCAGCCGCGGTGGGGGGATATACTACGAGCAGTACTTC. The chain has TRBV9 and TRBJ2-7; weak D call: TRBD2 (6 bases). The CDR3 extends over 15 amino acids. CDR1 is SGDLS, CDR2 YYNGEE, per germline. Between the trimmed V and J ends, which lost 4 bases and 3 bases, there was a span of 17 bases.

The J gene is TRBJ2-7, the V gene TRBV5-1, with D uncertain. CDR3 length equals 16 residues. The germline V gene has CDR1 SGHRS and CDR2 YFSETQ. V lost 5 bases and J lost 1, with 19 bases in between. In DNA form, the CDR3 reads TGCGCCAGCAGACTCCTTCCCGGTACGGATTCCTACGAGCAGTACTTC. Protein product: CASRLLPGTDSYEQYF.

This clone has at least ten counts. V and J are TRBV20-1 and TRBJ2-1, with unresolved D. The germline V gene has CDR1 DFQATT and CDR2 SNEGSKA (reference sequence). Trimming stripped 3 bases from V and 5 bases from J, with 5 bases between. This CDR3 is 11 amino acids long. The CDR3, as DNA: TGCAGTGCTAGCGTCGACAATGAGCAGTTCTTC. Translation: CSASVDNEQFF.

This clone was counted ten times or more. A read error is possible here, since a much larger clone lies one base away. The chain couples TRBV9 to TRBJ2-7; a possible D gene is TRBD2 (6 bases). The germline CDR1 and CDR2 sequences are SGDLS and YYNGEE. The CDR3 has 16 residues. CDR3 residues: CASSADGSGDSNEQYF. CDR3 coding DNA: TGTGCCAGCAGCGCAGATGGTAGCGGAGACTCCAACGAGCAGTACTTC.

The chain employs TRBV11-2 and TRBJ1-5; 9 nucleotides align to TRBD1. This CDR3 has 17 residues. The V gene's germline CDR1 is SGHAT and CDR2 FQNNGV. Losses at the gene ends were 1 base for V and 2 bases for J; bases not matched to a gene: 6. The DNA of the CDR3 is TGTGCCAGCAGCTTAGGACAGGGGGGTTTGGGCAATCAGCCCCAGCATTTT. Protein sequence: CASSLGQGGLGNQPQHF.

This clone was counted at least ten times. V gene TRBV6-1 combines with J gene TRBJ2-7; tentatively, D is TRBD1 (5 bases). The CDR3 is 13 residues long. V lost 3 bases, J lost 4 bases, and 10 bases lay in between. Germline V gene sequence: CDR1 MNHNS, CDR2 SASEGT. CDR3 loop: CASSESREYEQYF. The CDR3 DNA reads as TGTGCCAGCAGTGAGAGCAGGGAATACGAGCAGTACTTC.